This T cell receptor (beta chain) stems from a study of blood T cell repertoires in COVID-19. Across the whole study: Samples taken during acute and convalescent COVID-19 were collected in the United States, Italy and Spain. PBMCs, B-cell-depleted T cells, or T cells provided the cDNA or gDNA that made up the material.

The data were produced by immunoSEQ multiplex PCR, yet TCRdb's version contains in-frame clones alone and is incomplete. The sample has about 40,000 clones, roughly 85% seen once. This clonotype was obtained from a woman aged 70-85 years with acute or convalescent COVID-19. Sequenced: peripheral blood.

CDR3 DNA sequence: TGCGCCAGCAGCTTGGCGCTGGGAGCCACAGATACGCAGTATTTT. Translating it yields CASSLALGATDTQYF. This sequence joins TRBV5-1 and TRBJ2-3; D is possibly TRBD2 (5 bases). V gave up 0 bases and J gave up 2 bases, with 10 bases separating them. This CDR3 is built from 15 residues. The germline CDR1 and CDR2 sequences are SGHRS and YFSETQ.